This T cell receptor (beta chain) was obtained from a study of blood T cell repertoires in COVID-19. Study information: PBMCs, B-cell-depleted T cells, or T cells were the source of the cDNA or gDNA that made up the material.

Germline CDR1 is MNHEY and CDR2 is SVGAGI. Losses at the gene ends were 2 bases for V and 7 bases for J; bases not matched to a gene: 9. There are 16 residues in the CDR3. Authors' methods: Reference gene primer amplification in the assay estimated nucleated cell counts. Profiled with immunoSEQ multiplex PCR; TCRdb holds only in-frame clones, not every one. That table furnishes V, J and clone size, whereas the DNA furnished D and trimming. The table lists about 290,000 clones, about nine tenths of them singletons. In this sample, this clone turned up a few times. Participants were placed into cohorts based on the clinical history they reported. Recovery among Cohort 3 donors was established by two negative PCRs, clearance, or symptom resolution.

Sequenced: PBMCs or T cells enriched from blood (not recorded which). This TCR derives from a middle-aged woman who had recovered from COVID-19. V and J are TRBV6-5 and TRBJ1-4; 8 nucleotides match TRBD1. The CDR3 protein is CASSYPPGTGREKLFF. CDR3 DNA: TGTGCCAGCAGTTACCCCCCAGGGACAGGACGTGAAAAACTGTTTTTT.